This TCR beta chain is from a study of early T cells in non-severe SARS-CoV-2 infection. Study-wide context: The input, bulk RNA from unsorted whole blood, was sequenced, and chains were unpaired.

The V end lost 5 bases, the J end lost 3 bases, and 14 bases lay between the germline ends. CDR1 and CDR2 (germline): KGHSH, LQKENI. The CDR3 is 15 residues long. Attached unique molecular identifiers marked individual cDNA molecules. TCRdb recomputed calls from the 5' RACE reads with MiXCR, one row per CDR3 protein. The sample lists tens of thousands of distinct CDR3 sequences, 10% to 15% occurring once. Notes on the study in general: Private and CD4 specificities were missed by VDJdb matching, skewed to anti-spike CD8.

This clonotype was observed at least ten times. Its antigen is still unknown. J is TRBJ1-5 and V is TRBV18, with unresolved D. Source material: whole blood. The source of this sequence is an adult who was a healthcare worker with PCR-confirmed SARS-CoV-2 infection or an uninfected control (not recorded which). The CDR3 reads CASSAGRAANQPQHF. The CDR3 coding sequence is TGTGCCAGCTCAGCCGGGCGGGCGGCCAATCAGCCCCAGCATTTT.